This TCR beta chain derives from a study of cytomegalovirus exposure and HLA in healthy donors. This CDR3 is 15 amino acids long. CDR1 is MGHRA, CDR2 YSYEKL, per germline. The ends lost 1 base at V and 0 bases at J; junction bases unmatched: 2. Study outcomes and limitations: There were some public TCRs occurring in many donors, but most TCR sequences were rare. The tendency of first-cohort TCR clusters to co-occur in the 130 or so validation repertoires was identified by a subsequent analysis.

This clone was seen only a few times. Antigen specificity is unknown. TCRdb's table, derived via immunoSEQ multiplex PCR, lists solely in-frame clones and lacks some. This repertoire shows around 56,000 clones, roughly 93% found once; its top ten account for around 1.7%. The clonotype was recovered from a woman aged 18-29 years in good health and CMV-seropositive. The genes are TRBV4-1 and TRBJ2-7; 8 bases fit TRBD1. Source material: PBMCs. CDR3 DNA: TGCGCCAGCAGCCAAGGTCAGGGGGCCTCCTACGAGCAGTACTTC. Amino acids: CASSQGQGASYEQYF.